One and the same sample provided the 10 T cell receptor beta chains below, sequenced in a study of CD8+ T cells in alopecia areata. Investigators isolated RNA and reverse transcribed it into cDNA to act as the sequencing template. Clones were read by immunoSEQ multiplex PCR, and TCRdb kept only the in-frame ones, dropping some. The sample includes approximately 280,000 clones, none of them occurring once. It was with CD4, CD8alpha, NKG2D, NKG2ACE and other markers that pooled cutaneous lymph node cells were sorted. The material sequenced was CD4+ T cells sorted from a lymph node. The receptors come from a C3H/HeJ mouse with alopecia areata. The strain bears MHC haplotype H2-k.

On this clone: Germline and genes: mouse. Sequencing ends 4 residues short of the CDR3 end; the germline J gene provides the rest. The chain recombines TRBV13-2 with TRBJ2-2, with TRBD1 matching over 11 bases. CDR1 is NNHNN, CDR2 SYGAGS, per germline (reference sequence). After removal of 5 bases from V and 4 bases from J, the junction contained 1 base not matched to a gene. This CDR3 region has 14 residues. The sequenced CDR3 bases are TGTGCCAGCGGGGACAGGGGGCTCACCGGG. Amino acid sequence: CASGDRGLTG. The full CDR3 reads CASGDRGLTGQLYF.

The sample holds a few counts of this clone. Genes here carry mouse names. The CDR3 end falls 4 residues outside the read, so it is completed with the germline J gene. The rearrangement uses TRBV13-2 and TRBJ2-2; 8 bases align to TRBD2. Germline CDR1 is NNHNN and CDR2 is SYGAGS (reference sequence). J lost 1 base, V lost 3 bases, and 2 bases had no gene match. CDR3 size: 15 residues. The CDR3 reads CASGGTGRNTGQLYF. Incomplete CDR3 DNA: TGTGCCAGCGGTGGGACTGGGAGAAACACCGGG.

The sample holds a few counts of this clone. Mouse names are used for the genes. The read stops 4 residues short of the end of the CDR3; the missing end is completed from the germline J gene. This CDR3 is also generated by other DNA sequences in the sample. This sequence joins TRBV13-1 and TRBJ2-4; 7 bases fit TRBD1. Germline V gene data show CDR1 as NSHNY and CDR2 as SYGAGN. With V trimmed by 0 bases and J by 1 base, 2 bases remained unmatched. This CDR3 region has 15 residues. CDR3 DNA (partial): TGTGCCAGCAGTGATGGCCAGGGGGGTCAAAAC. It translates to CASSDGQGGQN. The full CDR3 protein reads CASSDGQGGQNTLYF.

This clone occurred a few times. Each gene name is a mouse one. The sequence runs out 4 residues before the end of the CDR3; the remainder is reconstructed from the germline J gene. V gene TRBV1 combines with J gene TRBJ2-7, with 9 bases fitting TRBD1. This CDR3 is built from 13 residues. Germline V gene sequence: CDR1 NSQYPW, CDR2 LRSPGD (reference sequence). Here the CDR3 reads CTCSRDRADEQYF. The CDR3 bases that were read are TGCACCTGCAGTAGGGACAGGGCAGAT. Full variable domain (outside the CDR3, taken from reference TRBV1 and TRBJ2-7): VTLLEQNPRWRLVPRGQAVNLRCILKNSQYPWMSWYQQDLQKQLQWLFTLRSPGDKEVKSLPGADYLATRVTDTELRLQVANMSQGRTLYCTCSRDRADEQYFGPGTRLTVL.

This clone was seen more than once but under ten times. Gene labels here are mouse ones. The read halts 4 residues ahead of the CDR3 end, with the missing end drawn from the germline J gene. The rearrangement joins TRBV13-1 to TRBJ2-7, with D perhaps TRBD1 (6 bases). The V end was cut by 2 bases, the J end by 0 bases, with 9 bases between. Germline V gives CDR1 NSHNY, CDR2 SYGAGN. The CDR3 extends over 14 amino acids. CDR3 DNA, as far as it was read: TGTGCCAGCAGTGAAAGGGACATCTCCTAT. Translation gives CASSERDISY. The whole CDR3 is CASSERDISYEQYF.

This clone was detected a few times. The gene symbols are mouse symbols. The read ends 4 residues before the CDR3 terminus; that terminus is restored from the germline J gene. The chain has TRBV13-1 and TRBJ2-4; the match to TRBD1 covers 7 bases. With 1 base clipped from V and 3 bases from J, the junction kept 5 bases outside the gene matches. CDR3 length equals 15 residues. Per germline, CDR1 NSHNY and CDR2 SYGAGN. CDR3 bases read: TGTGCCAGCAGTGATCAACAGGGGAGGCAAAAC. As protein: CASSDQQGRQN. The CDR3 in its entirety is CASSDQQGRQNTLYF.

As for this clone: Genes and germline come from the mouse. The missing CDR3 end, 4 residues past where the read stops, is filled in from the germline J gene. The chain combines TRBV13-3 with TRBJ2-7; 7 bases match TRBD2. The CDR3 consists of 12 residues. Germline CDR1 NNHDY, CDR2 SYVADS. Here the CDR3 reads CASSLLGYEQYF. The covered CDR3 bases are TGTGCCAGCAGCCTACTGGGGTAT.

Regarding this clone: These gene names are mouse names. Read sequence stops 4 residues before the CDR3 end, and the germline J gene provides the missing end. V is TRBV13-1 and J is TRBJ2-1; the D gene is possibly TRBD2 (5 bases). Trimming took 2 bases from V and 3 from J, leaving 6 bases between them. Germline V CDR1 and CDR2: NSHNY, SYGAGN. This CDR3 region has 13 residues. The CDR3: CASSEDFYAEQFF. The CDR3 bases that were read are TGTGCCAGCAGTGAGGACTTCTATGCT.

As concerns this clone: Germline and genes: mouse. The read is 4 residues too short to cover the CDR3 end, so that end is filled in from the germline J gene. This sample includes further DNA sequences coding for the same CDR3. The rearrangement joins TRBV13-1 to TRBJ2-5; D possibly corresponds to TRBD1 (6 bases). Germline values: CDR1 NSHNY, CDR2 SYGAGN. CDR3 length: 14 amino acids. V lost 0 bases, J lost 2 bases, and 7 bases lay in between. This chain's CDR3 is CASSDAGVQDTQYF. Incomplete CDR3 DNA: TGTGCCAGCAGTGATGCAGGGGTCCAAGAC.

Details on this clone: Any gene name here is a mouse gene name. The read halts 3 residues ahead of the CDR3 end, with the missing end drawn from the germline J gene. The V gene is TRBV19, the J gene TRBJ1-6; TRBD1 matches 7 bases. TRBJ1-6 is recorded as an ORF, its role being uncertain. Germline lookup yields CDR1 FNHDT and CDR2 SITEND (reference sequence). CDR3 length: 15 residues. The ends lost 1 base at V and 7 bases at J; junction bases unmatched: 5. CDR3 residues: CASSIKGAGNSPLYF. The sequenced part of the CDR3 DNA is TGTGCCAGCAGTATAAAGGGGGCGGGAAATTCGCCC.